This TCR beta chain was identified in a study of blood T cells in healthy people across ages. Notes on the study in general: Diversity was higher, and naive CD4+ cells more numerous, in long-lived donors than in aged donors.

Comment on this clonotype: Its antigen is undetermined.

A second about 7 to 11 cycle PCR used barcoded and J-beta primers. Samples each returned at least 2.5 million CDR3-containing paired-end reads. From the 5' RACE reads, TCRdb called clonotypes with MiXCR, one entry per CDR3 protein. The repertoire consists of about 1.7 million distinct CDR3 sequences, with 28% occurring once and the leading ten covering roughly 8%. Samples each yielded at least 5.5 micrograms of total RNA. This CDR3 comprises 15 residues. Germline V gene sequence: CDR1 SGHTA, CDR2 FQGNSA. Trimming cost V 1 base and J 11 bases, with 20 bases left between them. The specimen sequenced was blood. This TCR derives from a woman aged 25-40 years in good health. V gene TRBV7-2 combines with J gene TRBJ2-5, with a tentative D call TRBD1 (6 bases). CDR3 in amino acids: CASSLVDRIIPEQYF. The CDR3, as DNA: TGTGCCAGCAGCTTAGTGGACAGAATAATACCTGAGCAGTACTTC.